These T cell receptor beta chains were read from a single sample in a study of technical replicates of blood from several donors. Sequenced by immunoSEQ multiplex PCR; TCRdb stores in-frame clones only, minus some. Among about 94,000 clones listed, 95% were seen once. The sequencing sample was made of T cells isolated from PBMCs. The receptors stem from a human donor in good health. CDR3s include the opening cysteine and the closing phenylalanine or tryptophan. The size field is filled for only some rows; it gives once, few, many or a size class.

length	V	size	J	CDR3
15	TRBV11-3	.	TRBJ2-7	CASSSRQGARNEQYF
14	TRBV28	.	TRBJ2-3	CASRVAEFTDTQYF
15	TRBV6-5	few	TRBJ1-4	CASSYSLGRNEKLFF
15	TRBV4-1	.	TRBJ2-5	CASSQAGLAGETQYF
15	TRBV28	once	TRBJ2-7	CASSWTSGGLYEQYF
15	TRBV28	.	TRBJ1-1	CASSQMTERNTEAFF
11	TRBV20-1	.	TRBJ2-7	CRGSGTYEQYF
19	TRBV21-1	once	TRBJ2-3	CASSLGQGGSGRRADTQYF
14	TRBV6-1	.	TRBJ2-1	CASFRGQGVYEQFF
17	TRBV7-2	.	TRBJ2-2	CASSLAPGSANTGELFF
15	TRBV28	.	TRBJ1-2	CASTYFRTGPLGYTF
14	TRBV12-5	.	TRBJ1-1	CASGNQGVDTEAFF
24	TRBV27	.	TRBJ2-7	CASSLSINYEGVPFSGRQNYEQYF
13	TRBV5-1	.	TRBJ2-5	CASSPGVGETQYF
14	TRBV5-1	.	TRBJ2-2	CASSLELGTGELFF
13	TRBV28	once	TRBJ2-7	CASRAGPAYEQYF
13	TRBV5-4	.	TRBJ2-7	CASHAQGAGEQYF
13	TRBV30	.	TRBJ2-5	CAWKRSGLETQYF
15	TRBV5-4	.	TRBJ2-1	CASSFGVSGYNEQFF
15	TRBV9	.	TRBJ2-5	CASSVWGTFEETQYF
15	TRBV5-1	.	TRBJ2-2	CASSLSLGLAGELFF
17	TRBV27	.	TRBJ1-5	CASSSVNGYMSNQPQHF
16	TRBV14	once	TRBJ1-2	CASSQDTVRGGDGYTF
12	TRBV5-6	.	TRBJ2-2	CASSLFAGELFF
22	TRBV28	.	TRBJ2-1	CASSLWGVWGRDSKSSYNEQFF
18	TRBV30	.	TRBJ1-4	CAWSVSHFKGRGREKLFF
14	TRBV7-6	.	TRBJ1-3	CASSATNSGNTIYF
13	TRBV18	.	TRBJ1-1	CASSATGTTEAFF
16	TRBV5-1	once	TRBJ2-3	CASSLVGRAPTDTQYF